The entry below describes one T cell receptor (beta chain). Antigen unknown. This sample is part of a study of T cells in tuberculosis. Study-wide background: In South Africa, adults with active tuberculosis were compared with IGRA-negative and latently infected IGRA-positive adolescents. Study-wide findings and caveats: Smaller alpha distances in active tuberculosis partly reflected shorter CDR3-alpha lengths.

Using immunoSEQ multiplex PCR, the repertoire was profiled, and TCRdb retains in-frame clones only, with some absent. The table includes 45,000 or so clones, roughly 95% detected once. The CDR3 is made up of 16 amino acids. The germline V gene encodes CDR1 ENHRY and CDR2 SYGVKD. Trimming removed 10 bases from V and 1 base from J; junction bases left unmatched: 8. This TCR was sampled from a donor aged 10 to 29 with latent tuberculosis or without tuberculosis infection. Material: PBMCs. The chain has TRBV10-3 and TRBJ2-6, with 9 bases identical to TRBD1. CDR3 sequence (DNA): TGTGCCACCTTGGGACAGGGCAGGTCTGGGGCCAACGTCCTGACTTTC. Residues: CATLGQGRSGANVLTF.